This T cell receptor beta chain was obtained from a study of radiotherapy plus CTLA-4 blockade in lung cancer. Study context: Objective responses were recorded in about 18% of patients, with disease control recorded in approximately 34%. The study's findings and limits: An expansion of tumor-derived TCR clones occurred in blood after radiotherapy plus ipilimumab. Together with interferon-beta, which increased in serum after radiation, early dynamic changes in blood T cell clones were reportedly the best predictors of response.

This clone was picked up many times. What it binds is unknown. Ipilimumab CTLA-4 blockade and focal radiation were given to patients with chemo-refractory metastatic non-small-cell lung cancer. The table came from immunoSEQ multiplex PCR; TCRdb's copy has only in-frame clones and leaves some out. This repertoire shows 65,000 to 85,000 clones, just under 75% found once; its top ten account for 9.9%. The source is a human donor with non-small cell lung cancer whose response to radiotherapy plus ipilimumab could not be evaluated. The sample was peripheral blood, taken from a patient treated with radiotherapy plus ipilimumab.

CDR3 DNA: TGTGCCAGCAGCGAACCGGGACAGGGGGCGAGTAATGAAAAACTGTTTTTT. This gives the protein CASSEPGQGASNEKLFF. The chain uses TRBV28 and TRBJ1-4, with 12 bases fitting TRBD1. Germline trimming cut 6 bases from V and 4 bases from J; bases unmatched to any gene: 9. The CDR3 has 17 amino acids. Germline lookup yields CDR1 MDHEN and CDR2 SYDVKM.